The rows below give T cell receptor beta chains drawn from one sample of a study of shared clonotypes between healthy human individuals. Profiled with immunoSEQ multiplex PCR; TCRdb holds only in-frame clones, not every one. The sample lists approximately 2.3 million clones; approximately 93% were seen once. Sequenced input: naive CD4+ T cells from PBMCs. The receptors here all came from a man younger than 35 in good health. Some clones in this sample may be carry-over from other donors' samples. The CDR3 runs from the conserved cysteine through the conserved F or W. The order of the fields is V gene, D gene, clone size, J gene, CDR3 DNA, CDR3 protein. A D gene is named only where the DNA matches it firmly. Part of the rows lack a size; the others show once, few, many or a class for expanded clones.

v_call: TRBV30; d_call: TRBD1; clone_size: -; j_call: TRBJ1-2; cdr3_nt: TGTGCCTGGAGCAAAGGACAGGGAGTTTTAAGGGACTATGGCTACACCTTC; cdr3_aa: CAWSKGQGVLRDYGYTF
v_call: TRBV6-1; d_call: -; clone_size: -; j_call: TRBJ2-3; cdr3_nt: TGTGCCAGCAGTGACGGGGATACGCAGTATTTT; cdr3_aa: CASSDGDTQYF
v_call: TRBV19; d_call: -; clone_size: -; j_call: TRBJ2-2; cdr3_nt: TGTGCCAGTAGTATGGTCCGGGGGGCCTCCACCGGGGAGCTGTTTTTT; cdr3_aa: CASSMVRGASTGELFF
v_call: TRBV5-4; d_call: TRBD1; clone_size: -; j_call: TRBJ1-2; cdr3_nt: TGTGCCAGCAGCTTGGCAGGGGGTTTCTTGGTTTATGGCTACACCTTC; cdr3_aa: CASSLAGGFLVYGYTF
v_call: TRBV15; d_call: -; clone_size: -; j_call: TRBJ1-4; cdr3_nt: TGTGCCACCAGCAGAGATAGACAGATTAATGAAAAACTGTTTTTT; cdr3_aa: CATSRDRQINEKLFF
v_call: TRBV5-1; d_call: -; clone_size: -; j_call: TRBJ2-7; cdr3_nt: TGCGCCAGCAGCTTGGGGGGTTTACGAGCTGTTGAGCAGTACTTC; cdr3_aa: CASSLGGLRAVEQYF
v_call: TRBV5-1; d_call: TRBD2; clone_size: -; j_call: TRBJ2-7; cdr3_nt: TGCGCCAGCAGCTGGGGGACTAGCGTTGACGAGCAGTACTTC; cdr3_aa: CASSWGTSVDEQYF
v_call: TRBV7-6; d_call: -; clone_size: -; j_call: TRBJ1-4; cdr3_nt: TGTGCCAGCAGCTTAGGGACTAATGAAAAACTGTTTTTT; cdr3_aa: CASSLGTNEKLFF
v_call: TRBV9; d_call: TRBD2; clone_size: -; j_call: TRBJ2-3; cdr3_nt: TGTGCCAGCAGCGTAGGATCGACTAGCGGGAGTACAGATACGCAGTATTTT; cdr3_aa: CASSVGSTSGSTDTQYF
v_call: TRBV6-1; d_call: -; clone_size: -; j_call: TRBJ1-5; cdr3_nt: TGTGCCAGCAGTGACAGGGCTACTTCTAGCAATCAGCCCCAGCATTTT; cdr3_aa: CASSDRATSSNQPQHF
v_call: TRBV7-9; d_call: TRBD1; clone_size: -; j_call: TRBJ2-5; cdr3_nt: TGTGCCAGCAGCTTGCAACAGGGGCCGGGGACCCAGTACTTC; cdr3_aa: CASSLQQGPGTQYF
v_call: TRBV11-2; d_call: TRBD1; clone_size: -; j_call: TRBJ2-5; cdr3_nt: TGTGCCAGCAGCCTGGACAGGGGAAGAGAGACCCAGTACTTC; cdr3_aa: CASSLDRGRETQYF
v_call: TRBV7-7; d_call: -; clone_size: -; j_call: TRBJ2-1; cdr3_nt: TGTGCCAGCAGCTTAGCCAGGGGGGATGAGCAGTTCTTC; cdr3_aa: CASSLARGDEQFF
v_call: TRBV6-1; d_call: -; clone_size: once; j_call: TRBJ2-7; cdr3_nt: TGTGCCAGCGCAGGCTTCACCTACGAGCAGTACTTC; cdr3_aa: CASAGFTYEQYF
v_call: TRBV6-1; d_call: -; clone_size: -; j_call: TRBJ2-2; cdr3_nt: TGTGCCAGCAGTGAAGCCAGGGGATTAGCCGGGGAGCTGTTTTTT; cdr3_aa: CASSEARGLAGELFF
v_call: TRBV5-1; d_call: -; clone_size: -; j_call: TRBJ2-3; cdr3_nt: TGCGCCAGCAGCCGCGCGAGCACAGATACGCAGTATTTT; cdr3_aa: CASSRASTDTQYF
v_call: TRBV18; d_call: TRBD1; clone_size: -; j_call: TRBJ1-1; cdr3_nt: TGTGCCAGCTCACCACTAACAGGGGACACTGAAGCTTTCTTT; cdr3_aa: CASSPLTGDTEAFF
v_call: TRBV6-1; d_call: TRBD1; clone_size: -; j_call: TRBJ2-1; cdr3_nt: TGTGCCAGCAACCGGGACAGGGGCTACAATGAGCAGTTCTTC; cdr3_aa: CASNRDRGYNEQFF
v_call: TRBV7-8; d_call: -; clone_size: once; j_call: TRBJ1-2; cdr3_nt: TGTGCCAGCAGCAATTGGATCTATGGCTACACCTTC; cdr3_aa: CASSNWIYGYTF
v_call: TRBV10-2; d_call: -; clone_size: -; j_call: TRBJ2-5; cdr3_nt: TGCGCCAGCAGTGACCCCATGGGGGGAAGAGAGACCCAGTACTTC; cdr3_aa: CASSDPMGGRETQYF
v_call: TRBV4-2; d_call: TRBD2; clone_size: -; j_call: TRBJ2-3; cdr3_nt: TGTGCCAGCAGCCAACTAGCGGGATCCCTCCGGGTGCAGTATTTT; cdr3_aa: CASSQLAGSLRVQYF
v_call: TRBV6-6; d_call: -; clone_size: -; j_call: TRBJ1-1; cdr3_nt: TGTGCCAGCAGTTACCCTACAGGTGGTGGAACTGAAGCTTTCTTT; cdr3_aa: CASSYPTGGGTEAFF
v_call: TRBV18; d_call: -; clone_size: -; j_call: TRBJ1-1; cdr3_nt: TGTGCCAGCTCGCCAAGCCAGAACACTGAAGCTTTCTTT; cdr3_aa: CASSPSQNTEAFF
v_call: TRBV28; d_call: -; clone_size: once; j_call: TRBJ2-6; cdr3_nt: TGTGCCAGCAGTTTACGGGGGCCTGGGGCCAACGTCCTGACTTTC; cdr3_aa: CASSLRGPGANVLTF
v_call: TRBV5-1; d_call: -; clone_size: -; j_call: TRBJ1-2; cdr3_nt: TGCGCCAGCAGCTTTTACAGGGACTATGGCTACACCTTC; cdr3_aa: CASSFYRDYGYTF
v_call: TRBV9; d_call: -; clone_size: -; j_call: TRBJ2-5; cdr3_nt: TGTGCCAGCAGCGTAAGCATGGTCGGAGAGACCCAGTACTTC; cdr3_aa: CASSVSMVGETQYF
v_call: TRBV28; d_call: TRBD2; clone_size: -; j_call: TRBJ2-7; cdr3_nt: TGTGCCAGCAGTTTTATTACGTTCGGACTAGCGGACCTGAACGAGCAGTACTTC; cdr3_aa: CASSFITFGLADLNEQYF
v_call: TRBV5-5; d_call: -; clone_size: -; j_call: TRBJ1-5; cdr3_nt: TGTGCCAGCACTAGGGGGGGATCCCTCAATCAGCCCCAGCATTTT; cdr3_aa: CASTRGGSLNQPQHF
v_call: TRBV25-1; d_call: -; clone_size: once; j_call: TRBJ1-2; cdr3_nt: TGTGCCAGCAACTCCCCCCGAGGGCCCATCTATGGCTACACCTTC; cdr3_aa: CASNSPRGPIYGYTF
v_call: TRBV20-1; d_call: -; clone_size: once; j_call: TRBJ2-5; cdr3_nt: TGCAGTGCTAGAGAGGGAGAGACCCAGTACTTC; cdr3_aa: CSAREGETQYF
v_call: TRBV5-3; d_call: TRBD1; clone_size: -; j_call: TRBJ1-1; cdr3_nt: TGTGCCAGAAGCTTGGTTGCAGGGGGACTGATTGGGAACACTGAAGCTTTCTTT; cdr3_aa: CARSLVAGGLIGNTEAFF
v_call: TRBV6-1; d_call: -; clone_size: -; j_call: TRBJ1-4; cdr3_nt: TGTGCCTCAAGGGGCAGGGGAATTGAAAAACTGTTTTTT; cdr3_aa: CASRGRGIEKLFF
v_call: TRBV2; d_call: TRBD1; clone_size: -; j_call: TRBJ2-1; cdr3_nt: TGTGCCAGCAGTGGGGACAGTCACGAGCAGTTCTTC; cdr3_aa: CASSGDSHEQFF
v_call: TRBV7-3; d_call: TRBD2; clone_size: once; j_call: TRBJ2-3; cdr3_nt: TGTGCCAGCAGCTTAAACGGGAGGCACACAGATACGCAGTATTTT; cdr3_aa: CASSLNGRHTDTQYF
v_call: TRBV5-1; d_call: -; clone_size: -; j_call: TRBJ2-3; cdr3_nt: TGCGCCAGCCAGCTAGCGCCTCCCACAGATACGCAGTATTTT; cdr3_aa: CASQLAPPTDTQYF
v_call: TRBV25-1; d_call: -; clone_size: few; j_call: TRBJ1-1; cdr3_nt: TGTGCCAGCAGCCTAGAAAATGGGAACACTGAAGCTTTCTTT; cdr3_aa: CASSLENGNTEAFF
v_call: TRBV5-4; d_call: -; clone_size: -; j_call: TRBJ2-7; cdr3_nt: TGTGCCAGCAGCCCGGCAGGGGGGGACTACGAGCAGTACTTC; cdr3_aa: CASSPAGGDYEQYF
v_call: TRBV2; d_call: TRBD1; clone_size: -; j_call: TRBJ2-7; cdr3_nt: TGTGCCAGCAGTGACGACAGGGCAAGCGAGCAGTACTTC; cdr3_aa: CASSDDRASEQYF
v_call: TRBV30; d_call: TRBD1; clone_size: -; j_call: TRBJ1-5; cdr3_nt: TGTGCCTGGAAAACCGGGACAGGGGGCAATCAGCCCCAGCATTTT; cdr3_aa: CAWKTGTGGNQPQHF
v_call: TRBV25-1; d_call: -; clone_size: -; j_call: TRBJ2-7; cdr3_nt: TGTGCCAGCAGTGTTGGGGCACGATACGAGCAGTACTTC; cdr3_aa: CASSVGARYEQYF
v_call: TRBV30; d_call: -; clone_size: -; j_call: TRBJ1-1; cdr3_nt: TGTGCCTGGAGTAGGAGCTTGAACACTGAAGCTTTCTTT; cdr3_aa: CAWSRSLNTEAFF
v_call: TRBV5-1; d_call: -; clone_size: -; j_call: TRBJ1-4; cdr3_nt: TGCGCCAGCAGCTTCACCGGGACCAACGAAAAACTGTTTTTT; cdr3_aa: CASSFTGTNEKLFF
v_call: TRBV9; d_call: TRBD1; clone_size: -; j_call: TRBJ2-7; cdr3_nt: TGTGCCAGCAGCGACCGGGACAGGGGTGACGAGCAGTACTTC; cdr3_aa: CASSDRDRGDEQYF
v_call: TRBV6-5; d_call: -; clone_size: -; j_call: TRBJ2-7; cdr3_nt: TGTGCCAGCAAGGGGACATCCGATTACGAGCAGTACTTC; cdr3_aa: CASKGTSDYEQYF